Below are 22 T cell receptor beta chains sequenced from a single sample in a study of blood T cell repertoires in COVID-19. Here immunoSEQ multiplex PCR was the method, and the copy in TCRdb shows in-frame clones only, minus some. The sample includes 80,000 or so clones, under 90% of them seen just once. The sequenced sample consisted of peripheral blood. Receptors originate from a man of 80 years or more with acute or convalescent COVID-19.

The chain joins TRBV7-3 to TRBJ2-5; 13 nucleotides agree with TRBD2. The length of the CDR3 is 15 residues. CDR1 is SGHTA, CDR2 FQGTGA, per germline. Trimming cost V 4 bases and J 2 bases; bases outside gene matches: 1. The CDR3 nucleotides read TGTGCCAGCAGCTCGGGACTAGCGGGGCAAGAGACCCAGTACTTC. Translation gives CASSSGLAGQETQYF.

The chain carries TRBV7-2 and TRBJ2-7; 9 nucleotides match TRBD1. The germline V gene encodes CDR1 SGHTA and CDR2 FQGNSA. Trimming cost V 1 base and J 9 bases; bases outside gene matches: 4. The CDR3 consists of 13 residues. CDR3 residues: CASSLGDRVRQYF. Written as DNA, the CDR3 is TGTGCCAGCAGCTTAGGGGACAGGGTGCGGCAGTACTTC.

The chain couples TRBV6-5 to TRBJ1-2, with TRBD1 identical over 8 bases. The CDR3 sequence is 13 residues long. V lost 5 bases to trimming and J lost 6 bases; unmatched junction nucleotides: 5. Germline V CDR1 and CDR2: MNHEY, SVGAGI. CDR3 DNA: TGTGCCAGCAGTAGACAGGGGATGGATGGCTACACCTTC. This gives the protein CASSRQGMDGYTF.

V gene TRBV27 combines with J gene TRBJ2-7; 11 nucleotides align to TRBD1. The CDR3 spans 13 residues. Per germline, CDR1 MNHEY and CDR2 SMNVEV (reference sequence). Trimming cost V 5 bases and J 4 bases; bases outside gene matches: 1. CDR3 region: CASSGTGGYEQYF. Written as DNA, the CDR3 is TGTGCCAGCAGTGGGACAGGGGGATACGAGCAGTACTTC.

CDR3 bases: TGTGCCAGCAGCCAAGTAGGACAATGGAAAGCTGTAACATTGTGGGGACAAACAGATACGCAGTATTTT. This sequence encodes CASSQVGQWKAVTLWGQTDTQYF. V is TRBV14 and J is TRBJ2-3; D possibly corresponds to TRBD1 (6 bases). This CDR3 contains 23 residues. Trimming cost V 1 base and J 3 bases, with 35 bases left between them. CDR1 is SGHDN, CDR2 FVKESK, per germline.

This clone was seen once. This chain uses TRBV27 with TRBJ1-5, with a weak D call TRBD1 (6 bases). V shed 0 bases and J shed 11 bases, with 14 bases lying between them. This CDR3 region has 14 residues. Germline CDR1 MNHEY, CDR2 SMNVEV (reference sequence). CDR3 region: CASSLSTGQGTQHF. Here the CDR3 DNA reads TGTGCCAGCAGTTTATCTACAGGCCAGGGGACCCAGCATTTT.

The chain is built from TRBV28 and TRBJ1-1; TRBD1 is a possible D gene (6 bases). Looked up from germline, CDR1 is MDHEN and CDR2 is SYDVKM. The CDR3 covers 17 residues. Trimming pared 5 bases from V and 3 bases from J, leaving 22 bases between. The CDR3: CASSPPASLGADTEAFF. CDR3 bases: TGTGCCAGCAGTCCCCCGGCTAGTTTGGGGGCTGACACTGAAGCTTTCTTT.

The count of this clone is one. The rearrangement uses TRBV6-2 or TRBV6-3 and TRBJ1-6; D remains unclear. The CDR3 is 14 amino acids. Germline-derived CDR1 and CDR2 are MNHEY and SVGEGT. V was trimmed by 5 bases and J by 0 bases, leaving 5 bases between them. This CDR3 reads CASSDTSYNSPLHF. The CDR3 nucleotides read TGTGCCAGCAGTGACACCTCCTATAATTCACCCCTCCACTTT.

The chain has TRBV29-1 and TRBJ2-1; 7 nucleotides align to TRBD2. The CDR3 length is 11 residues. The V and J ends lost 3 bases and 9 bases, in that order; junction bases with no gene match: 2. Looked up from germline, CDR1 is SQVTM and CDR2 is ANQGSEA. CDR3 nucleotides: TGCAGCGTTGACGGGAGGCCTGAGCAGTTCTTC. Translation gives CSVDGRPEQFF.

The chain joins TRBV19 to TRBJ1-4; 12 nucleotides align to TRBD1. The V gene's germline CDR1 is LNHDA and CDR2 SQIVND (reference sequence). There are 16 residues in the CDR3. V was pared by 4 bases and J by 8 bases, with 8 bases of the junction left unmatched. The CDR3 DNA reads TGTGCCAGTAGTAGCCGGGGACAGGGGGCGAGAGAAAAACTGTTTTTT. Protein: CASSSRGQGAREKLFF. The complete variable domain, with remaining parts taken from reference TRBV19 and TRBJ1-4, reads DGGITQSPKYLFRKEGQNVTLSCEQNLNHDAMYWYRQDPGQGLRLIYYSQIVNDFQKGDIAEGYSVSREKKESFPLTVTSAQKNPTAFYLCASSSRGQGAREKLFFGSGTQLSVL.

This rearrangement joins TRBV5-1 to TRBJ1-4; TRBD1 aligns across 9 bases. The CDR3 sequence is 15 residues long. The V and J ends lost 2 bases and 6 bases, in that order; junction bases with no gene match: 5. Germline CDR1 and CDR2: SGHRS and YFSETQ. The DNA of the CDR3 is TGCGCCAGCAGCTTTCCGGGACAGGGTCATGAAAAACTGTTTTTT. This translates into CASSFPGQGHEKLFF.

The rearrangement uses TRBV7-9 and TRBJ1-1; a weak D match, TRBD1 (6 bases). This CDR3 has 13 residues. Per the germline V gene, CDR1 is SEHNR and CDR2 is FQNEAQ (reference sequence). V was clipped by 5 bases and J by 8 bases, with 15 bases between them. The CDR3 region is CASSLGTPPEAFF. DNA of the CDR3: TGTGCCAGCAGCCTCGGGACACCGCCGGAAGCTTTCTTT.

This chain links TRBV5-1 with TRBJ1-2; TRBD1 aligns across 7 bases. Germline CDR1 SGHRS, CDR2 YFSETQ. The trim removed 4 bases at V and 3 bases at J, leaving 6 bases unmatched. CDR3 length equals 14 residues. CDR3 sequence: CASSGETGDYGYTF. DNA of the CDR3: TGCGCCAGCAGCGGGGAAACAGGGGACTATGGCTACACCTTC.

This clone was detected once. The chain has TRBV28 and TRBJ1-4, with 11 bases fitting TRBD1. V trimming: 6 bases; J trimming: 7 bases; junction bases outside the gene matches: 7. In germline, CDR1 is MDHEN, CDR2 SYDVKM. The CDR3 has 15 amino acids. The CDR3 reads CASSPRTGGFEKLFF. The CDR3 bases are TGTGCCAGCAGCCCTAGGACAGGGGGCTTTGAAAAACTGTTTTTT.

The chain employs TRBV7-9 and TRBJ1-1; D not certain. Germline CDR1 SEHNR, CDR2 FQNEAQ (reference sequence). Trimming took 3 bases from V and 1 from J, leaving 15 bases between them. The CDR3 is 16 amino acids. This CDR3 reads CASSFFSGNRNTEAFF. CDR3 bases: TGTGCCAGCAGCTTCTTTTCAGGTAATAGGAACACTGAAGCTTTCTTT. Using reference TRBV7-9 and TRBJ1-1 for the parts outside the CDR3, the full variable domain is DTGVSQNPRHKITKRGQNVTFRCDPISEHNRLYWYRQTLGQGPEFLTYFQNEAQLEKSRLLSDRFSAERPKGSFSTLEIQRTEQGDSAMYLCASSFFSGNRNTEAFFGQGTRLTVV.

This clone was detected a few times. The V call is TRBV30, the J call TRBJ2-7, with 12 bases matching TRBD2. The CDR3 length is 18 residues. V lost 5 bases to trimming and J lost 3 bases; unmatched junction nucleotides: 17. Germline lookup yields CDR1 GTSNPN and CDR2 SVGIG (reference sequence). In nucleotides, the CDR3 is TGTGCCTGGGGACGAGGGAGGGCTAGCGGGAGGGCGAACTACGAGCAGTACTTC. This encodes CAWGRGRASGRANYEQYF.

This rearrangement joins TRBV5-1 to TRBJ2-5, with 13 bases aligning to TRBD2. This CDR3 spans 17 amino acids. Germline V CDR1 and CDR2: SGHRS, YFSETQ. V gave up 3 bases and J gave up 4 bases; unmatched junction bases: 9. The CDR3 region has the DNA TGCGCCAGCAGCTCGGGACTAGCGGGATTTTATGGAGAGACCCAGTACTTC. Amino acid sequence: CASSSGLAGFYGETQYF. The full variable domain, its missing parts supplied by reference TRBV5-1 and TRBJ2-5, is KAGVTQTPRYLIKTRGQQVTLSCSPISGHRSVSWYQQTPGQGLQFLFEYFSETQRNKGNFPGRFSGRQFSNSRSEMNVSTLELGDSALYLCASSSGLAGFYGETQYFGPGTRLLVL.

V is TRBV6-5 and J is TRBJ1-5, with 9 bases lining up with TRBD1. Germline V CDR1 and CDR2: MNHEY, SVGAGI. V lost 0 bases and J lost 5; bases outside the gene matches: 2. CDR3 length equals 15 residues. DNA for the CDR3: TGTGCCAGCAGTTACTCACAGGGGGCTGATCAGCCCCAGCATTTT. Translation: CASSYSQGADQPQHF.

CDR3 protein: CASSLGGGYNEQFF. For the CDR3, the DNA is TGTGCCAGCAGCTTAGGGGGAGGGTACAATGAGCAGTTCTTC. The V call is TRBV7-8, the J call TRBJ2-1; 7 bases align to TRBD2. Trimming cost V 1 base and J 4 bases; bases outside gene matches: 1. This CDR3 comprises 14 residues. Germline CDR1 SGHVS, CDR2 FQNEAQ.

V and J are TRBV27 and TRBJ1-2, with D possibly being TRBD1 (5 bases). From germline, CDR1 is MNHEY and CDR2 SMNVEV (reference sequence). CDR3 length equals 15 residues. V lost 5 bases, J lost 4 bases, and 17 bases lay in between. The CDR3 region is CASSPHTDRSYGYTF. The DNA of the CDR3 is TGTGCCAGCAGTCCCCATACCGACAGATCCTATGGCTACACCTTC.

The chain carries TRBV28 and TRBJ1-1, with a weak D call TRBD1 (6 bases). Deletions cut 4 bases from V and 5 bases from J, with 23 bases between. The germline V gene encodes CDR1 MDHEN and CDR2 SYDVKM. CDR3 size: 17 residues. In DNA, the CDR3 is TGTGCCAGCAGTTCCCCACTGAAGGTGCAGGGACATACTGAAGCTTTCTTT. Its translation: CASSSPLKVQGHTEAFF. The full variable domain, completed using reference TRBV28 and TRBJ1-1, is DVKVTQSSRYLVKRTGEKVFLECVQDMDHENMFWYRQDPGLGLRLIYFSYDVKMKEKGDIPEGYSVSREKKERFSLILESASTNQTSMYLCASSSPLKVQGHTEAFFGQGTRLTVV.

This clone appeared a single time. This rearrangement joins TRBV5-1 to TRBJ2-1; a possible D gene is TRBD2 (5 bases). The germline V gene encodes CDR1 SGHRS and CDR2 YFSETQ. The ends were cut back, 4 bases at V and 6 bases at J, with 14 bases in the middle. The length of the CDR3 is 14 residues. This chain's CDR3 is CASSIGKAFNEQFF. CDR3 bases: TGCGCCAGCAGCATCGGGAAAGCCTTCAATGAGCAGTTCTTC.